A single sample gave rise to the 5 T cell receptor beta chains below, sequenced in a study of T cells in Graves' hyperthyroidism and ophthalmopathy. It was RNA transcripts that yielded the amplified TCR beta CDR3 regions. The study used the HTBI primer set for a first-round RT-PCR of the TCR CDR3. TCRdb fed the multiplex PCR reads into MiXCR, producing one record per CDR3 protein. There are approximately 700,000 distinct CDR3 sequences in the sample; about a sixth occur only once, and approximately 8.4% lies in the top ten. Sequenced input: blood. The receptor set was obtained from a man younger than 30 with Graves' hyperthyroidism.

This clonotype was observed many times. The chain carries TRBV20-1 and TRBJ2-1; 9 bases fit TRBD2. The ends lost 1 base at V and 4 bases at J; junction bases unmatched: 2. The CDR3 spans 14 residues. Germline CDR1 and CDR2: DFQATT and SNEGSKA (reference sequence). For the CDR3, the DNA is TGCAGTGCTAGAGCAGCGGGAGGATACAATGAGCAGTTCTTC. The encoded protein is CSARAAGGYNEQFF.

The gene calls are TRBV27 and TRBJ1-2; D is uncertain. The CDR3 consists of 14 residues. Germline V gives CDR1 MNHEY, CDR2 SMNVEV (reference sequence). V lost 5 bases, J lost 5 bases, and 15 bases lay in between. CDR3 DNA sequence: TGTGCCAGCAGTCCCTACGGAGACAAATATGGCTACACCTTC. Translation: CASSPYGDKYGYTF.

The V call is TRBV3-1, the J call TRBJ2-3; possibly TRBD2 for D (5 bases). Deletions cut 5 bases from V and 9 bases from J, with 15 bases between. The CDR3 extends over 13 amino acids. The V gene's germline CDR1 is LGHDT and CDR2 YNNKEL (reference sequence). The CDR3 DNA follows: TGTGCCAGCAGCGCCTTTACTAGGGTCACGCAGTATTTT. This encodes CASSAFTRVTQYF.

This clonotype was detected only a few times. V and J are TRBV4-3 and TRBJ2-1; D is undetermined. The CDR3 loop spans 15 amino acids. Germline CDR1 is LGHNA and CDR2 is YSLEER. The germline V and J ends were trimmed by 1 base and 7 bases, with 14 bases remaining between them. CDR3 coding DNA: TGCGCCAGCAGCCAAGCCCGGGCTCTAGGGAATGAGCAGTTCTTC. As protein: CASSQARALGNEQFF.

The V gene is TRBV18, the J gene TRBJ2-7, with 7 bases identical to TRBD1. The CDR3 extends over 16 amino acids. With 3 bases clipped from V and 1 base from J, the junction kept 9 bases outside the gene matches. Germline CDR1 is KGHSH and CDR2 is LQKENI. CDR3: CASSPRQGLRSYEQYF. The CDR3 coding sequence is TGTGCCAGCTCACCGCGACAGGGTTTGCGTTCCTACGAGCAGTACTTC.